A selection of T cell receptor beta chains follows, all from one sample in a study of shared clonotypes between healthy human individuals. The protocol was immunoSEQ multiplex PCR, while the TCRdb copy is restricted to in-frame clones and leaves out a portion. The sample lists roughly 1,500,000 clones, approximately 98% occurring once. Sequencing was done on a sample of naive CD4+ T cells sorted from blood. These receptor sequences come from a man aged 30 to 39 in good health. The CDR3 runs from the conserved cysteine through the conserved F or W. A D gene is named only where the DNA matches it firmly. Clone size is given for some rows only: seen once, a few or many times, or a class if the clone is expanded.

>TRBJ2-7|TRBV30|.|.
TGTGCCTGGAGTCGTGGACAGCCCGGCGAGCAGTACTTC
CAWSRGQPGEQYF
>TRBJ1-1|TRBV7-6|.|.
TGTGCCCGGAGAGGTGAAGCTTTCTTT
CARRGEAFF
>TRBJ2-3|TRBV10-3|.|.
TGTGCCATCACCCGAGGGGTTTTAGCGGACACAGATACGCAGTATTTT
CAITRGVLADTDTQYF
>TRBJ2-1|TRBV28|.|.
TGTGCCAGCACCCCACTAGTCCCCAATGAGCAGTTCTTC
CASTPLVPNEQFF
>TRBJ1-2|TRBV25-1|.|.
TGTGCCAGCGCAAATGGACACTTATCTAACTATGGCTACACCTTC
CASANGHLSNYGYTF
>TRBJ2-3|TRBV18|.|.
TGTGCCAGCTCACCAGTAGGCACCACAGATACGCAGTATTTT
CASSPVGTTDTQYF
>TRBJ1-1|TRBV6-1|.|TRBD1
TGTGCCAGCACCGAAAGGGGGCTGAACACTGAAGCTTTCTTT
CASTERGLNTEAFF
>TRBJ2-1|TRBV14|.|TRBD2
TGTGCCAGCAGCCCGATAGCGGGAGGCTCCTACAATGAGCAGTTCTTC
CASSPIAGGSYNEQFF
>TRBJ1-1|TRBV6-1|.|.
TGTGCCAGCAGTGAAAATGTGGTGAACACTGAAGCTTTCTTT
CASSENVVNTEAFF
>TRBJ1-1|TRBV7-9|.|.
TGTGCCAGCAGTACAAGCATCATGAACACTGAAGCTTTCTTT
CASSTSIMNTEAFF
>TRBJ2-5|TRBV5-1|.|.
TGCGCCAGCAGCTTGTACGCCGGAGACCAAGAGACCCAGTACTTC
CASSLYAGDQETQYF
>TRBJ2-2|TRBV7-8|.|TRBD1
TGTGCCAGCAGCTTACGGTTCATCGGGACAGCTAACACCGGGGAGCTGTTTTTT
CASSLRFIGTANTGELFF
>TRBJ2-3|TRBV10-2|once|.
TGCGCCAGCACAAATCCGGGACTCCGTGCACAGATGGATACGCAGTATTTT
CASTNPGLRAQMDTQYF
>TRBJ2-5|TRBV30|.|TRBD1
TGTGCCTGGAGTGAGACAGGGGGCGCGTGGGAGACCCAGTACTTC
CAWSETGGAWETQYF
>TRBJ2-3|TRBV7-6|.|TRBD2
TGTGCCAGCAGCTTAGTGGTAGCGGGAGCTAGCACAGATACGCAGTATTTT
CASSLVVAGASTDTQYF
>TRBJ2-2|TRBV7-3|.|.
TGTGCCAGCAGCTTATTGGGAAACCCGGGCACCGGGGAGCTGTTTTTT
CASSLLGNPGTGELFF
>TRBJ1-5|TRBV15|.|.
TGTGCCACCAGCAGAGATACAGGCAATCAGCCCCAGCATTTT
CATSRDTGNQPQHF
>TRBJ2-1|TRBV9|once|.
TGTGCCAGCAGCGTAACTAGCTACAATGAGCAGTTCTTC
CASSVTSYNEQFF
>TRBJ2-1|TRBV11-2|.|.
TGTGCCAGCAGCCCGGGTGGCGGGCAGTTCTTC
CASSPGGGQFF
>TRBJ1-2|TRBV19|.|.
TGTGCCAGTAGTAGGACAACCTATGGCTACACCTTC
CASSRTTYGYTF
>TRBJ1-3|TRBV7-9|.|TRBD1
TGTGCCAGCAGCCCTCGGACAGGGCGGAATGGAAACACCATATATTTT
CASSPRTGRNGNTIYF
>TRBJ2-2|TRBV11-1|.|.
TGTGCCAGCAGCTTAGCGCCGGAGTCCGGGGAGCTGTTTTTT
CASSLAPESGELFF
>TRBJ2-6|TRBV7-3|.|.
TGTGCCAGCAGCACCGGGGCCGGGGCCAACGTCCTGACTTTC
CASSTGAGANVLTF
>TRBJ2-1|TRBV7-2|.|.
TGTGCCAGCAGCTTAGGGACCCCTATCAATGAGCAGTTCTTC
CASSLGTPINEQFF
>TRBJ1-2|TRBV18|.|.
TGTGCCAGTAACACCAGGGCCGACTATGGCTACACCTTC
CASNTRADYGYTF
>TRBJ2-1|TRBV9|.|TRBD2
TGTGCCAGCAGCGTGACTAGCGGGTCATCCATTCAGTTCTTC
CASSVTSGSSIQFF
>TRBJ2-1|TRBV7-9|.|TRBD1
TGTGCCAGCAGCTTAGGGGACAGGGACCACAATGAGCAGTTCTTC
CASSLGDRDHNEQFF
>TRBJ2-7|TRBV11-2|.|.
TGTGCCAGCAGACTAATCCGGGACCGAGTCTACGAGCAGTACTTC
CASRLIRDRVYEQYF
>TRBJ2-7|TRBV7-9|.|TRBD1
TGTGCCAGCAGCGGATACAGGGGGACGGACCTTTACGAGCAGTACTTC
CASSGYRGTDLYEQYF
>TRBJ1-2|TRBV15|.|.
TGTGCCACCAGCAGAGTAGTTGGCAGGGCCAACTATGGCTACACCTTC
CATSRVVGRANYGYTF
>TRBJ2-6|TRBV9|.|TRBD1
TGTGCCAGCAGCCCGTTTACAGGGGGCTATGTCTCTGGGGCCAACGTCCTGACTTTC
CASSPFTGGYVSGANVLTF
>TRBJ2-3|TRBV5-1|once|.
TGCGCCAGCAGCTCCGTCACTAGCACAGATACGCAGTATTTT
CASSSVTSTDTQYF
>TRBJ2-7|TRBV18|.|TRBD1
TGTGCCAGCTCACCACGACAGGGAACGGGCGAGCAGTACTTC
CASSPRQGTGEQYF
>TRBJ2-3|TRBV11-2|.|.
TGTGCCAGCAGCCTACAGGGAGTCGCAGATACGCAGTATTTT
CASSLQGVADTQYF
>TRBJ2-2|TRBV7-8|.|TRBD2
TGTGCCAGCAGTTTTTATAGGACTAGCGGGTCTCCGAACACCGGGGAGCTGTTTTTT
CASSFYRTSGSPNTGELFF
>TRBJ1-4|TRBV5-5|.|.
TGTGCCAGCAGCCGTCCGTCCGGGTCGAATGAAAAACTGTTTTTT
CASSRPSGSNEKLFF
>TRBJ2-5|TRBV18|.|.
TGTGCCAGCTCACCGGGATCCGGCGCAGAGACCCAGTACTTC
CASSPGSGAETQYF
>TRBJ2-3|TRBV7-9|.|.
TGTGCCAGCAACCGGGACCAAGGCACAGATACGCAGTATTTT
CASNRDQGTDTQYF
>TRBJ2-7|TRBV5-6|.|.
TGTGCCAGCAGGGAGGGGGGAGGAAACTACGAGCAGTACTTC
CASREGGGNYEQYF
>TRBJ2-6|TRBV5-1|once|TRBD1
TGCGCCAGCCGGGGACAGAATCCCTCTGGGGCCAACGTCCTGACTTTC
CASRGQNPSGANVLTF
>TRBJ1-1|TRBV7-2|.|TRBD1
TGTGCCAGCAGTAGTCTATTCGAACGGGGACAGCAGAACACTGAAGCTTTCTTT
CASSSLFERGQQNTEAFF
>TRBJ1-2|TRBV2|.|.
TGTGCCAGCAGAGAAGACAGAAGGGTTTACACCTTC
CASREDRRVYTF
>TRBJ2-7|TRBV10-1|.|.
TGCGCCAGCAGTGACAGGCCCGGCGGTCCCTACGAGCAGTACTTC
CASSDRPGGPYEQYF
>TRBJ2-7|TRBV2|once|TRBD1
TGTGCCAGCAGGAGGGACAGGGACTACGAGCAGTACTTC
CASRRDRDYEQYF
>TRBJ2-3|TRBV5-1|.|.
TGCGCCAGCAGCTTGGCCCGCGGCCCAGATACGCAGTATTTT
CASSLARGPDTQYF
>TRBJ2-3|TRBV5-1|.|TRBD2
TGCGCCAGCCTTAGCGGGCAGGATAGCACAGATACGCAGTATTTT
CASLSGQDSTDTQYF
>TRBJ2-7|TRBV28|.|.
TGTGCCAGCAGTTTATATCCAGCCTATAGCTCCTACGAGCAGTACTTC
CASSLYPAYSSYEQYF
>TRBJ1-1|TRBV2|.|.
TGTGCCAGCACTTATGACCGGGGCGGGGCTTTCTTT
CASTYDRGGAFF
>TRBJ1-5|TRBV11-2|.|.
TGTGCCAGCAGCTTATCAGGGGCGAGCAATCAGCCCCAGCATTTT
CASSLSGASNQPQHF
>TRBJ1-5|TRBV10-3|.|.
TGTGCCATCAGTGAGTCGATAGGGCACAATCAGCCCCAGCATTTT
CAISESIGHNQPQHF
>TRBJ2-7|TRBV28|once|.
TGTGCCAGCAGTTTATCGGAAACGCTTCGGACGAGCTCCTACGAGCAGTACTTC
CASSLSETLRTSSYEQYF
>TRBJ2-1|TRBV29-1|.|.
TGCAGCGTTACCCGCCGGGCCGGAGACTACTACAATGAGCAGTTCTTC
CSVTRRAGDYYNEQFF
>TRBJ2-5|TRBV29-1|once|TRBD2
TGCAGCGCGGGAGGGGAGACCCAGTACTTC
CSAGGETQYF
>TRBJ2-2|TRBV23-1|.|TRBD1
TGCGCCAGCAGTCGAACAGGGAACAGGGGAAATCATACCTCGCGGACCGGGGAGCTGTTTTTT
CASSRTGNRGNHTSRTGELFF
>TRBJ1-1|TRBV5-4|.|.
TGTGCCAGCAGCTCTAAATCGGGGTTCGGGTCTGAAGCTTTCTTT
CASSSKSGFGSEAFF
>TRBJ2-7|TRBV5-1|.|TRBD1
TGCGCCAGCAGCTTGGCCGGGACAGGGGTCGACGAGCAGTACTTC
CASSLAGTGVDEQYF
>TRBJ2-5|TRBV5-1|.|.
TGCGCCAGCAGCTTGGTAGACAGTCAAGAGACCCAGTACTTC
CASSLVDSQETQYF
>TRBJ2-5|TRBV29-1|.|.
TGCAGCGTCCCCCTGGGGGGGGCCGCAGAGACCCAGTACTTC
CSVPLGGAAETQYF
>TRBJ2-7|TRBV15|.|TRBD1
TGTGCCACCAAACAGGGACAGGGATCCTACGAGCAGTACTTC
CATKQGQGSYEQYF